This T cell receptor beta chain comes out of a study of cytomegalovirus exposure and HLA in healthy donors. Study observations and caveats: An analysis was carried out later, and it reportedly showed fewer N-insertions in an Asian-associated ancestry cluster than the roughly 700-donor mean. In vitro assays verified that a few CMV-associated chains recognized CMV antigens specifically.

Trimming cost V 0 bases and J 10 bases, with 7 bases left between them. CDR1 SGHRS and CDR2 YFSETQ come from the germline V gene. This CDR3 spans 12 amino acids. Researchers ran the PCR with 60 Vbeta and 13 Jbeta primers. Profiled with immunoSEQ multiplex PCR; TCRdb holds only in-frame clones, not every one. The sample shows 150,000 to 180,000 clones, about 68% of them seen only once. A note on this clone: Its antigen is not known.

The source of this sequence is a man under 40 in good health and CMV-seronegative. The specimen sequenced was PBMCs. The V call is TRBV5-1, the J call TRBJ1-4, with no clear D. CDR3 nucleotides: TGCGCCAGCAGCTTGGAAGCCGGAAAACTGTTTTTT. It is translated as CASSLEAGKLFF.